This T cell receptor (beta chain) emerged from a study of cytomegalovirus exposure and HLA in healthy donors. Though nominally healthy at sampling, donors likely had unrecorded immune exposures. By share, this clone counts as medium-sized. The PCR contained 60 Vbeta and 13 Jbeta primers. Profiled with immunoSEQ multiplex PCR; TCRdb holds only in-frame clones, not every one. Seen here are 90,000 to 120,000 clones, around 75% observed once, and the top ten hold 11% to 15%. Deletions cut 1 base from V and 1 base from J, with 11 bases between. The CDR3 has 16 residues. Germline V gives CDR1 LGHNA, CDR2 YNFKEQ.

The sequence was collected from a male donor in good health and CMV-seropositive. Sequenced material: PBMCs. The chain combines TRBV4-2 with TRBJ2-1, with D perhaps TRBD1 (6 bases). In DNA, the CDR3 is TGTGCCAGCAGCCAAGGGACAGCAGGATCCTACAATGAGCAGTTCTTC. This codes for CASSQGTAGSYNEQFF.